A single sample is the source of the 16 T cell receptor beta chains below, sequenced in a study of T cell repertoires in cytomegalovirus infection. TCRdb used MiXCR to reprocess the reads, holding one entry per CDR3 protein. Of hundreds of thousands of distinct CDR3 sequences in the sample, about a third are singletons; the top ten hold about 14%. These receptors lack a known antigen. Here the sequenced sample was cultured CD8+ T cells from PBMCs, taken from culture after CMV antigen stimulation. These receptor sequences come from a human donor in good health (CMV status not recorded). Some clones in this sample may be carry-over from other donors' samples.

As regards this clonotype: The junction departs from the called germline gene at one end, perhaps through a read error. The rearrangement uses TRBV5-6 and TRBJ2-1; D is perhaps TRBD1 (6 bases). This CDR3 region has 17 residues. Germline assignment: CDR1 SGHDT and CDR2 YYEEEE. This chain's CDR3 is CVSSLAGAGASYNEQFF. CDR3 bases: TGTGTCAGCAGCTTGGCCGGGGCAGGGGCCTCCTACAATGAGCAGTTCTTC.

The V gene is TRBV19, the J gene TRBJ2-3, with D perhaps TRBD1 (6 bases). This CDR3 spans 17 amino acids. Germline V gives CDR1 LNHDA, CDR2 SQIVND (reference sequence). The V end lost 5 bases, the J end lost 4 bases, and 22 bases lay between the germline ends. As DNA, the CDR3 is TGTGCCAGTAGTCAGGGGCAGACTCGCGGCTCGGCAGATACGCAGTATTTT. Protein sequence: CASSQGQTRGSADTQYF.

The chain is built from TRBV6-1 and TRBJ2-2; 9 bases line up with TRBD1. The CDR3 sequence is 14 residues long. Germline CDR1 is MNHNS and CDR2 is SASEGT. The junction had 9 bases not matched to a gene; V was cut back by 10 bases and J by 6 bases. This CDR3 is CAITTGGIAGELFF. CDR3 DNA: TGTGCCATTACGACAGGGGGAATCGCCGGGGAGCTGTTTTTT.

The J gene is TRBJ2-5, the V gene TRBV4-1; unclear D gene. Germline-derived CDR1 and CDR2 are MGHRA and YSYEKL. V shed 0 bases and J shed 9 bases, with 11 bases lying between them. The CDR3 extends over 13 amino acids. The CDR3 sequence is CASSQEAKWAQYF. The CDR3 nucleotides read TGCGCCAGCAGCCAAGAGGCCAAGTGGGCCCAGTACTTC.

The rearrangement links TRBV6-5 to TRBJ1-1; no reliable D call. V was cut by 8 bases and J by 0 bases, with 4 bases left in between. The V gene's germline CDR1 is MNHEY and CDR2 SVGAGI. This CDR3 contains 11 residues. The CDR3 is CASVVNTEAFF. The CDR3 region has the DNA TGTGCCAGCGTTGTGAACACTGAAGCTTTCTTT.

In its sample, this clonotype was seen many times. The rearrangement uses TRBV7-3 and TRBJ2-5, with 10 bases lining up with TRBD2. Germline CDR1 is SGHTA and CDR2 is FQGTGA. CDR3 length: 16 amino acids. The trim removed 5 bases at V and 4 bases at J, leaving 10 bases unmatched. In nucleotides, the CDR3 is TGTGCCAGCAGCCCCCAGAGGGCTAGCGGGGGAGAGACCCAGTACTTC. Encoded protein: CASSPQRASGGETQYF.

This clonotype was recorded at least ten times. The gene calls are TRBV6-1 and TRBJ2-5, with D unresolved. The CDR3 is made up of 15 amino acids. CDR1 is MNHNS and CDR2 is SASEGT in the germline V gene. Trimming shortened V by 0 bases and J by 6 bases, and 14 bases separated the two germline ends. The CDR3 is CASSEASPPRKTQYF. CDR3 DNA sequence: TGTGCCAGCAGTGAAGCAAGCCCCCCCAGGAAGACCCAGTACTTC.

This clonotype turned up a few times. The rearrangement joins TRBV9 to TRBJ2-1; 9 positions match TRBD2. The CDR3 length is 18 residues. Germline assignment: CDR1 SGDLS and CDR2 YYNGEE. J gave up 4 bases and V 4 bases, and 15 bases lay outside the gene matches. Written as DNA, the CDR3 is TGTGCCAGCAGCCCCCAGGGCGGGGGGGGCCAGATATACAATGAGCAGTTCTTC. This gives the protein CASSPQGGGGQIYNEQFF. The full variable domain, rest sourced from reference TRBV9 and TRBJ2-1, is DSGVTQTPKHLITATGQRVTLRCSPRSGDLSVYWYQQSLDQGLQFLIQYYNGEERAKGNILERFSAQQFPDLHSELNLSSLELGDSALYFCASSPQGGGGQIYNEQFFGPGTRLTVL.

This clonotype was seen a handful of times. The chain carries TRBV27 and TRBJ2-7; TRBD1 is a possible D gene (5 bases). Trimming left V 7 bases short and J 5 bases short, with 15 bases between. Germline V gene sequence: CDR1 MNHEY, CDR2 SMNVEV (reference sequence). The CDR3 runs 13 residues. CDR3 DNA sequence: TGTGCCAGCACCAGGGCCGGAAGTAACGAGCAGTACTTC. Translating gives CASTRAGSNEQYF.

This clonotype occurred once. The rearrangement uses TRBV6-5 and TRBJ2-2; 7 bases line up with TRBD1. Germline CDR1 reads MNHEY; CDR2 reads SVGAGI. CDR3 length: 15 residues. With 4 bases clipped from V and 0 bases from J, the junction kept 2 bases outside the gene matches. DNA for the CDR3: TGTGCCAGCAGTTGGGACAGACCGAACACCGGGGAGCTGTTTTTT. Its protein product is CASSWDRPNTGELFF.

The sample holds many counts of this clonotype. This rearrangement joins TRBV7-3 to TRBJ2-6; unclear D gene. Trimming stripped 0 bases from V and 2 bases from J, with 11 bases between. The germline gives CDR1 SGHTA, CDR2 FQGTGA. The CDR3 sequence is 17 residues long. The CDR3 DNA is TGTGCCAGCAGCTTAACGGTTCCAGGCGCTGGGGCCAACGTCCTGACTTTC. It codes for CASSLTVPGAGANVLTF.

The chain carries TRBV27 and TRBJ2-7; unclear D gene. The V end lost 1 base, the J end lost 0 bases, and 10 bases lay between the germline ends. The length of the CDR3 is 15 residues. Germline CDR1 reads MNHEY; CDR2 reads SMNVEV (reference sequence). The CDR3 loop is CASSLFWRSSYEQYF. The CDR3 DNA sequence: TGTGCCAGCAGTTTATTTTGGAGAAGCTCCTACGAGCAGTACTTC.

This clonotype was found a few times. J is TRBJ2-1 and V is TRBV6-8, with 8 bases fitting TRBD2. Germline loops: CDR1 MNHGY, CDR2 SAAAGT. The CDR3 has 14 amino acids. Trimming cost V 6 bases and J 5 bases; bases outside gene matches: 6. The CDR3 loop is CASRYSGTNNEQFF. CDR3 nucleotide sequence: TGTGCCAGCAGATATAGCGGGACAAACAATGAGCAGTTCTTC.

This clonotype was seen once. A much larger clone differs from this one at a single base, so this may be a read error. The chain's CDR3 is CASNLWGAREKLFF. The CDR3, as DNA: TGTGCCAGCAACTTATGGGGGGCGAGGGAAAAACTGTTTTTT. The V gene is TRBV7-8, the J gene TRBJ1-4; possibly TRBD1 for D (6 bases). The CDR3 is made up of 14 amino acids. Germline V gives CDR1 SGHVS, CDR2 FQNEAQ.

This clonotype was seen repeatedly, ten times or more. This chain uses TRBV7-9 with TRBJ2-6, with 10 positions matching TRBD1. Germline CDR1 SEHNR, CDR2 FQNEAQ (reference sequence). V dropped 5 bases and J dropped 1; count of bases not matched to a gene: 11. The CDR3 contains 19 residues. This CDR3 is CASSHPVGQGPSGANVLTF. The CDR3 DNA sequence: TGTGCCAGCAGCCACCCAGTGGGACAGGGGCCTTCTGGGGCCAACGTCCTGACTTTC. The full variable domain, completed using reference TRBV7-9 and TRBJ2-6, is DTGVSQNPRHKITKRGQNVTFRCDPISEHNRLYWYRQTLGQGPEFLTYFQNEAQLEKSRLLSDRFSAERPKGSFSTLEIQRTEQGDSAMYLCASSHPVGQGPSGANVLTFGAGSRLTVL.

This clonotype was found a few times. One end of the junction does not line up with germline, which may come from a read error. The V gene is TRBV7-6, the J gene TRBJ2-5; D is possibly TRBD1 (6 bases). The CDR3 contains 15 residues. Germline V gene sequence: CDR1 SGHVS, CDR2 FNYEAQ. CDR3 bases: TGTGCTAGCAGCTTAGCACAGGGTGGAATCGAGACCCAGTACTTC. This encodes CASSLAQGGIETQYF.